This T cell receptor (beta chain) was sequenced during a study of blood T cell repertoires in COVID-19. Overall study: PBMCs, B-cell-depleted T cells, or T cells provided the cDNA or gDNA that made up the material.

Per the original methods: Reference gene primers were amplified, and this amplification served to estimate nucleated cell counts. Method: immunoSEQ multiplex PCR; TCRdb's copy keeps in-frame clones and lacks some. V, J and clone size were drawn from that table, and D and trimming were deduced from the DNA. This sample has 130,000 to 150,000 clones, with roughly 80% found just once. Germline V CDR1 and CDR2: SGHTA, FQGTGA. Unmatched junction bases numbered 12, after V lost 0 bases and J lost 13 bases. The CDR3 covers 16 residues. The source is a woman older than 75 in a cohort sampled during active or convalescent COVID-19. The sequencing sample was made of peripheral blood. J is TRBJ2-1 and V is TRBV7-3; 10 nucleotides align to TRBD2. CDR3 loop: CASSLTFERGGHVQFF. CDR3 DNA sequence: TGTGCCAGCAGCTTAACGTTCGAGCGGGGGGGCCATGTACAGTTCTTC.